This is a list of T cell receptor beta chains from one sample in a study of T cells after yellow fever vaccination. TCRdb called the 5' RACE reads again in MiXCR, with one record for every CDR3 protein. Of about 310,000 distinct CDR3 sequences detected, about 3.5% appear once; the ten largest clones hold 23%. The sample in question was PBMCs, obtained on the day of the yellow fever booster vaccination. Receptors were obtained from a man aged 18 to 35 who received the YFV17D yellow fever vaccine. Both conserved end residues are part of each CDR3. The D gene is left open where the match is weak. The size field is filled for only some rows; it gives once, few, many or a size class.

d_call: NA; clone_size: many; j_call: TRBJ2-4; v_call: TRBV7-2; cdr3_nt: TGTGCCAGCAGCTTAAATCGTCGGGGAGAGGGAAACATTCAGTACTTC; cdr3_aa: CASSLNRRGEGNIQYF
d_call: NA; clone_size: few; j_call: TRBJ1-1; v_call: TRBV5-6; cdr3_nt: TGTGCCAGCAGCGCCGCCCTTGGGAGGCACACTGAAGCTTTCTTT; cdr3_aa: CASSAALGRHTEAFF
d_call: NA; clone_size: NA; j_call: TRBJ1-6; v_call: TRBV7-2; cdr3_nt: TGTGCCAGCAGCTTACAGGGAGGTAATTCACCCCTCCACTTT; cdr3_aa: CASSLQGGNSPLHF
d_call: NA; clone_size: NA; j_call: TRBJ2-5; v_call: TRBV7-9; cdr3_nt: TGTGCCAGCAGCACCGCAGGGTACCAAGAGACCCAGTACTTC; cdr3_aa: CASSTAGYQETQYF
d_call: NA; clone_size: many; j_call: TRBJ1-2; v_call: TRBV20-1; cdr3_nt: TGCAGTGCTAGCCCCGACAGCTACTATGGCTACACCTTC; cdr3_aa: CSASPDSYYGYTF
d_call: NA; clone_size: NA; j_call: TRBJ1-2; v_call: TRBV4-3; cdr3_nt: TGCGCCAGCAGCCAAGATGGGAAGGTGAAATATGGCTACACCTTC; cdr3_aa: CASSQDGKVKYGYTF
d_call: NA; clone_size: many; j_call: TRBJ2-3; v_call: TRBV28; cdr3_nt: TGTGCCAGTTCAAGTTCTAGCACAGATACGCAGTATTTT; cdr3_aa: CASSSSSTDTQYF
d_call: NA; clone_size: NA; j_call: TRBJ1-1; v_call: TRBV12-3/TRBV12-4; cdr3_nt: TGTGCCAGCAGTTTAGTTAGGCGGCAGGCTGAAGCTTTCTTT; cdr3_aa: CASSLVRRQAEAFF
d_call: NA; clone_size: few; j_call: TRBJ2-3; v_call: TRBV12-3/TRBV12-4; cdr3_nt: TGTGCCAGCAGTGGGGCCCCCCGGGTGAGCACAGATACGCAGTATTTT; cdr3_aa: CASSGAPRVSTDTQYF
d_call: NA; clone_size: many; j_call: TRBJ2-3; v_call: TRBV20-1; cdr3_nt: TGCAGTGCTGTGGTCCTCGGCGATACGCAGTATTTT; cdr3_aa: CSAVVLGDTQYF
d_call: NA; clone_size: NA; j_call: TRBJ2-2; v_call: TRBV4-1; cdr3_nt: TGCGCCAGCAGCCCTCCGGACATAACCGGGGAGCTGTTTTTT; cdr3_aa: CASSPPDITGELFF
d_call: TRBD2; clone_size: many; j_call: TRBJ2-1; v_call: TRBV5-5; cdr3_nt: TGTGCCAGCAGCCCGGTTGGGACTAGCTACAATGAGCAGTTCTTC; cdr3_aa: CASSPVGTSYNEQFF
d_call: NA; clone_size: NA; j_call: TRBJ2-3; v_call: TRBV24-1; cdr3_nt: TGTGCCACCAGTGATTGGCTCGGAGATACGCAGTATTTT; cdr3_aa: CATSDWLGDTQYF
d_call: TRBD2; clone_size: NA; j_call: TRBJ2-5; v_call: TRBV2; cdr3_nt: TGTGCCAGCAGGAATCCCGGGACTAGCGGGGGGCCGTGGCAAGAGACCCAGTACTTC; cdr3_aa: CASRNPGTSGGPWQETQYF
d_call: NA; clone_size: many; j_call: TRBJ2-7; v_call: TRBV7-8; cdr3_nt: TGTGCCAGCAGCTCACCGATACAGGGAAATTCCTACGAGCAGTACTTC; cdr3_aa: CASSSPIQGNSYEQYF
d_call: NA; clone_size: NA; j_call: TRBJ2-2; v_call: TRBV4-2; cdr3_nt: TGTGCCAGCAGCCAAAGATGGGAGACACAGAACACCGGGGAGCTGTTTTTT; cdr3_aa: CASSQRWETQNTGELFF
d_call: NA; clone_size: few; j_call: TRBJ2-2; v_call: TRBV7-6; cdr3_nt: TGTGCCAGCAGCTTAGTAGTGGCGGGACAAACCGGGGAGCTGTTTTTT; cdr3_aa: CASSLVVAGQTGELFF
d_call: TRBD2; clone_size: few; j_call: TRBJ2-7; v_call: TRBV4-1; cdr3_nt: TGCGCCAGCAGCCAAAAGGGAGGGGCACCCTACGAGCAGTACTTC; cdr3_aa: CASSQKGGAPYEQYF
d_call: NA; clone_size: many; j_call: TRBJ1-1; v_call: TRBV5-1; cdr3_nt: TGCGCCAGCAGCGGGGGAGGCACTGAAGCTTTCTTT; cdr3_aa: CASSGGGTEAFF
d_call: TRBD2; clone_size: many; j_call: TRBJ2-1; v_call: TRBV19; cdr3_nt: TGTGCCAGTAGTAGGGTCCCTAGCGGGGTGCTTAGCTCCTACAATGAGCAGTTCTTC; cdr3_aa: CASSRVPSGVLSSYNEQFF
d_call: TRBD1; clone_size: few; j_call: TRBJ1-1; v_call: TRBV28; cdr3_nt: TGTGCCAGCAGTCCCCAGGGGGCGTCAGCTTTCTTT; cdr3_aa: CASSPQGASAFF
d_call: NA; clone_size: many; j_call: TRBJ2-7; v_call: TRBV11-1; cdr3_nt: TGTGCCAGCAGCTTAGACTTCAGCCTGCCCTACGAGCAGTACTTC; cdr3_aa: CASSLDFSLPYEQYF
d_call: TRBD2; clone_size: NA; j_call: TRBJ2-3; v_call: TRBV20-1; cdr3_nt: TGCAGTGCGGGCGGGGGGGCCCGAACAGATACGCAGTATTTT; cdr3_aa: CSAGGGARTDTQYF
d_call: NA; clone_size: NA; j_call: TRBJ2-1; v_call: TRBV4-1; cdr3_nt: TGCGCCAGCAGCCAGGGAATAGTGAACAATGAGCAGTTCTTC; cdr3_aa: CASSQGIVNNEQFF
d_call: NA; clone_size: many; j_call: TRBJ2-3; v_call: TRBV7-8; cdr3_nt: TGTGCCAGCAGCTTACCTAAGACTGGGGGACTGAATTTTGGTACGCAGTATTTT; cdr3_aa: CASSLPKTGGLNFGTQYF
d_call: TRBD1; clone_size: many; j_call: TRBJ1-5; v_call: TRBV6-2/TRBV6-3; cdr3_nt: TGTGCCAGCACAGACAGGGGGTTTGACAGCAATCAGCCCCAGCATTTT; cdr3_aa: CASTDRGFDSNQPQHF
d_call: NA; clone_size: few; j_call: TRBJ2-3; v_call: TRBV5-4; cdr3_nt: TGTGCCAGCAGCTTGAAGGCGGGGCCAGATACGCAGTATTTT; cdr3_aa: CASSLKAGPDTQYF
d_call: TRBD2; clone_size: many; j_call: TRBJ2-3; v_call: TRBV7-9; cdr3_nt: TGTGCCAGCAGCTTATACGGTTCGGCTAGCGGGGGAGCTATGGGCGTAACGCAGTATTTT; cdr3_aa: CASSLYGSASGGAMGVTQYF
d_call: TRBD2; clone_size: few; j_call: TRBJ2-1; v_call: TRBV7-3; cdr3_nt: TGTGCCAGCAGCCCCGGACTAGCGGGGGGGCCTGACACTGAGCAGTTCTTC; cdr3_aa: CASSPGLAGGPDTEQFF
d_call: TRBD1; clone_size: few; j_call: TRBJ1-1; v_call: TRBV5-6; cdr3_nt: TGTGCCAGCAGCTCAGACAGGGGGCCCGTCACTGAAGCTTTCTTT; cdr3_aa: CASSSDRGPVTEAFF